These T cell receptor beta chains were read from a single sample in a study of blood T cells in healthy people across ages. From the 5' RACE reads, TCRdb called clonotypes with MiXCR, one entry per CDR3 protein. The sample has hundreds of thousands of distinct CDR3 sequences, about a third seen once. The sequenced material came from blood. The origin of the receptors is a woman aged 80 or older in good health. Both conserved end residues are part of each CDR3. D genes are given only for firm matches. Rows may omit the clone size; those that give it use once, few, many or a size class.

clone_size	v_call	d_call	j_call	cdr3_aa	cdr3_nt
many	TRBV5-1	TRBD2	TRBJ2-7	CASSSGLADTYEQYF	TGCGCCAGCAGCTCGGGACTAGCGGATACATACGAGCAGTACTTC
.	TRBV9	.	TRBJ1-2	CASSVGTGHMGGYTF	TGTGCCAGCAGCGTAGGAACAGGCCATATGGGCGGCTACACCTTC
few	TRBV20-1	TRBD1	TRBJ1-1	CSALWDRGPEAFF	TGCAGTGCTCTGTGGGACAGGGGCCCTGAAGCTTTCTTT
.	TRBV27	TRBD1	TRBJ1-6	CASSFQGANSPLHF	TGTGCCAGCAGTTTTCAGGGGGCTAATTCACCCCTCCACTTT
.	TRBV20-1	.	TRBJ2-5	CSAREPAEEQYF	TGCAGTGCTAGAGAGCCAGCAGAGGAGCAGTACTTC
.	TRBV5-1	TRBD1	TRBJ2-1	CASSTGTGGETQFF	TGCGCCAGCAGCACAGGGACAGGGGGAGAGACCCAGTTCTTC
.	TRBV15	TRBD1	TRBJ1-1	CATSRYRSGAGGTEAFF	TGTGCCACCAGCAGATACCGATCCGGGGCAGGGGGTACTGAAGCTTTCTTT
many	TRBV11-2	TRBD1	TRBJ1-2	CASSPGQGGFNYGYTF	TGTGCCAGCAGCCCGGGACAGGGAGGTTTTAACTATGGCTACACCTTC
.	TRBV11-2	.	TRBJ2-5	CASSLDSGYETQYF	TGTGCCAGCAGCTTAGATTCAGGTTATGAGACCCAGTACTTC
.	TRBV3-1	.	TRBJ1-1	CATQGRATEAFF	TGTGCCACCCAGGGCAGGGCCACTGAAGCTTTCTTT
many	TRBV10-3	.	TRBJ2-1	CAISESVGGSYNEQFF	TGTGCCATCAGTGAGTCCGTAGGCGGTTCCTACAATGAGCAGTTCTTC
many	TRBV6-2/TRBV6-3	TRBD1	TRBJ1-2	CASSRTGARANYGYTF	TGTGCCAGCAGCCGGACAGGCGCTCGAGCTAACTATGGCTACACCTTC
.	TRBV5-1	.	TRBJ1-2	CASSLVPGSDYGYTF	TGCGCCAGCAGCTTGGTGCCAGGGAGTGACTATGGCTACACCTTC
many	TRBV15	TRBD2	TRBJ2-5	CALSAGTSEKETQYF	TGTGCACTATCGGCCGGGACTAGCGAAAAGGAGACCCAGTACTTC
few	TRBV7-6	.	TRBJ2-1	CASSLATSLSYNEQFF	TGTGCCAGCAGCTTAGCGACCTCTTTAAGTTACAATGAGCAGTTCTTC
.	TRBV6-6	.	TRBJ2-3	CASKGGSTDTQYF	TGTGCCAGCAAGGGGGGGAGCACAGATACGCAGTATTTT
.	TRBV27	TRBD1	TRBJ1-2	CASSRTTDREGPTF	TGTGCCAGCAGTCGTACAACAGACAGGGAAGGACCCACCTTC
few	TRBV2	.	TRBJ1-1	CASSVISRETEAFF	TGTGCCAGCAGTGTGATATCCCGAGAGACTGAAGCTTTCTTT
.	TRBV7-2	.	TRBJ2-7	CASSLAPVVGLSSYEQYF	TGTGCCAGCAGCTTAGCGCCTGTGGTGGGACTGTCCTCCTACGAGCAGTACTTC
few	TRBV6-5	.	TRBJ2-7	CASSYSFRSRAHEQYF	TGTGCCAGCAGTTACTCGTTCCGGAGCCGGGCCCACGAGCAGTACTTC
many	TRBV7-8	.	TRBJ1-1	CASSLAQGEAFF	TGTGCCAGCAGCTTAGCCCAGGGCGAAGCTTTCTTT
.	TRBV9	.	TRBJ2-7	CASSVVLSYEQYF	TGTGCCAGCAGCGTAGTCTTATCCTACGAGCAGTACTTC
few	TRBV3-1	.	TRBJ1-5	CASSQDALQQPQHF	TGTGCCAGCAGCCAAGATGCGCTGCAGCAGCCCCAGCATTTT